The 21 T cell receptor beta chains reported below all come from one sample, sequenced in a study of T cell clonotyping in hematopoietic cell transplantation. Clones were sequenced by immunoSEQ multiplex PCR, and TCRdb holds only the in-frame ones, with some missing. The profile shows around 15,000 clones, about 61% of them singletons. Sequencing used PBMCs, obtained 30 days after allogeneic stem cell transplant. Every receptor here comes from a male patient aged 45-59 years who had an allogeneic stem cell transplant from an unrelated donor, so T cells may come from the graft donor. Some clones in this sample may be carry-over from other donors' samples.

The rearrangement uses TRBV19 and TRBJ1-2; 7 nucleotides line up with TRBD1. Germline assignment: CDR1 LNHDA and CDR2 SQIVND (reference sequence). The CDR3 runs 12 residues. V shed 7 bases, J shed 4 bases, and the junction held 3 bases outside the gene matches. In DNA, the CDR3 is TGTGCCAGTACAACAGGGGTCTATGGCTACACCTTC. Translation gives CASTTGVYGYTF.

This sequence joins TRBV6-5 and TRBJ1-4; tentative D call: TRBD1 (6 bases). V was shortened by 11 bases and J by 0 bases, with 13 bases between the two germline ends. The CDR3 is 14 residues long. From germline, CDR1 is MNHEY and CDR2 SVGAGI. The CDR3 here is CAAGGRATNEKLFF. CDR3 DNA sequence: TGTGCCGCCGGGGGGCGAGCAACTAATGAAAAACTGTTTTTT.

Here the CDR3 reads CASRLAGMEQYF. In DNA form, the CDR3 reads TGTGCCAGCCGACTAGCGGGGATGGAGCAGTACTTC. The rearrangement joins TRBV2 to TRBJ2-7; 11 nucleotides match TRBD2. The CDR3 consists of 12 residues. V lost 8 bases, J lost 7 bases, and 4 bases stayed unmatched. Germline CDR1 is SNHLY and CDR2 is FYNNEI.

The CDR3 DNA sequence: TGTGCCAGCAGCTTCCTTGGGAGTAATCAGCCCCAGCATTTT. Protein product: CASSFLGSNQPQHF. This chain links TRBV5-8 with TRBJ1-5; D ambiguous. V was trimmed by 2 bases and J by 4 bases, leaving 10 bases between them. Germline V gives CDR1 SGHTS, CDR2 YDEGEE. CDR3 length: 14 residues.

V is TRBV14 and J is TRBJ1-1, with TRBD1 matching over 8 bases. V lost 4 bases and J lost 5; bases outside the gene matches: 3. CDR1 is SGHDN and CDR2 is FVKESK in the germline V gene. The CDR3 totals 13 residues. The CDR3 region is CASSLTGGTEAFF. CDR3 sequence (DNA): TGTGCCAGCAGCCTAACAGGGGGAACTGAAGCTTTCTTT.

The chain has TRBV5-8 and TRBJ2-7; 8 bases map to TRBD1. The CDR3 is 15 residues long. With V trimmed by 4 bases and J by 2 bases, 8 bases remained unmatched. The germline CDR1 and CDR2 sequences are SGHTS and YDEGEE. The CDR3 loop is CASSLGTGITYEQYF. CDR3 nucleotides: TGTGCCAGCAGCCTAGGGACAGGAATCACCTACGAGCAGTACTTC. Complete variable domain (other parts from reference TRBV5-8 and TRBJ2-7): EAGVTQSPTHLIKTRGQQATLRCSPISGHTSVYWYQQALGLGLQFLLWYDEGEERNRGNFPPRFSGRQFPNYSSELNVNALELEDSALYLCASSLGTGITYEQYFGPGTRLTVT.

This clone came up a few times. J is TRBJ2-3 and V is TRBV14; D tentatively fits TRBD1 or TRBD2 (5 bases each). Germline lookup yields CDR1 SGHDN and CDR2 FVKESK. The V end lost 4 bases, the J end lost 4 bases, and 18 bases lay between the germline ends. The CDR3 is 16 residues long. This CDR3 is CASSPTGGWHADTQYF. CDR3 sequence (DNA): TGTGCCAGCAGCCCAACAGGAGGTTGGCATGCAGATACGCAGTATTTT.

V and J are TRBV28 and TRBJ1-2, with D unclear. CDR3 length: 11 amino acids. Per germline, CDR1 MDHEN and CDR2 SYDVKM. The ends were cut back, 2 bases at V and 2 bases at J, with 0 bases in the middle. This chain's CDR3 is CASSLNYGYTF. The CDR3 DNA reads TGTGCCAGCAGTTTAAACTATGGCTACACCTTC.

The V and J genes are TRBV5-7 and TRBJ1-2; D is unclear. TRBV5-7 is recorded as an ORF, its role being uncertain. V was shortened by 4 bases and J by 0 bases, with 25 bases between the two germline ends. The CDR3 spans 19 residues. This CDR3 is CASSLTRRGGSLSNYGYTF. CDR3 DNA sequence: TGTGCCAGCAGCCTGACAAGGCGTGGTGGCAGCCTCTCTAACTATGGCTACACCTTC.

This clone was counted a few times. The chain employs TRBV2 and TRBJ1-2, with 9 bases lining up with TRBD1. Per germline, CDR1 SNHLY and CDR2 FYNNEI. This CDR3 contains 13 residues. V shed 7 bases and J 8 bases; nucleotides not matched to a gene: 8. This chain's CDR3 is CASNTGTGYGYTF. The CDR3 DNA sequence: TGTGCCAGCAATACCGGGACAGGGTACGGCTACACCTTC.

This chain joins TRBV5-6 and TRBJ1-5; D gene unclear. The CDR3 is 15 amino acids. CDR1 is SGHDT and CDR2 is YYEEEE in the germline V gene. The germline V and J ends were trimmed by 1 base and 5 bases, with 13 bases remaining between them. The DNA for the CDR3 is TGTGCCAGCAGCTTGTTTCATGGTGTGGATCAGCCCCAGCATTTT. Protein product: CASSLFHGVDQPQHF.

Remarks on this clone: Sequence at one end of the junction differs from germline and may be a read error. DNA of the CDR3: TGTGCCTGGATAGTACAGGGGAACCCTGAAGCTTTCTTT. It codes for CAWIVQGNPEAFF. The chain links TRBV30 to TRBJ1-1; 7 bases map to TRBD1. The CDR3 length is 13 residues. CDR1 is GTSNPN and CDR2 is SVGIG in the germline V gene (reference sequence).

This chain links TRBV29-1 with TRBJ2-7; possible D gene TRBD2, 7 bases. Germline CDR1 SQVTM, CDR2 ANQGSEA. The CDR3 covers 16 residues. V shed 1 base and J shed 0 bases, with 16 bases lying between them. The CDR3 nucleotides are TGCAGCGTTGAAGTGGGGAGGGGGGGACCCTCCTACGAGCAGTACTTC. Protein sequence: CSVEVGRGGPSYEQYF.

This clone was seen a few times. J is TRBJ2-3 and V is TRBV18, with D tentatively TRBD1 (6 bases). V was clipped by 8 bases and J by 1 base, with 10 bases between them. The CDR3 sequence is 13 residues long. The germline CDR1 and CDR2 sequences are KGHSH and LQKENI. The CDR3 sequence is CASGGHRTDTQYF. The CDR3 nucleotides are TGTGCCAGCGGGGGACATCGCACAGATACGCAGTATTTT.

The chain employs TRBV29-1 and TRBJ2-5; no clear D gene. The better agreement between TRBJ2-7 and the DNA end casts doubt on the J call. The CDR3 spans 12 residues. Germline CDR1 SQVTM, CDR2 ANQGSEA. The CDR3 protein is CSVGRDSYEQYF. In DNA form, the CDR3 reads TGCAGCGTTGGGAGAGACTCCTACGAGCAGTACTTC.

The V and J genes are TRBV13 and TRBJ2-1; possible D gene TRBD2, 5 bases. The CDR3 is 11 residues long. The V end was cut by 3 bases, the J end by 10 bases, with 7 bases between. CDR1 and CDR2 from the germline V gene are PRHDT and FYEKMQ (reference sequence). This chain's CDR3 is CASSFRGEQFF. Written as DNA, the CDR3 is TGTGCCAGCAGCTTCCGAGGGGAGCAGTTCTTC.

V and J are TRBV5-1 and TRBJ2-1; possible D gene TRBD2, 7 bases. Germline lookup yields CDR1 SGHRS and CDR2 YFSETQ. Trimming left V 2 bases short and J 8 bases short, with 14 bases between. The CDR3 runs to 14 residues. The chain's CDR3 is CASSFQGRGDEQFF. Here the CDR3 DNA reads TGCGCCAGCAGCTTTCAGGGGAGGGGTGATGAGCAGTTCTTC.

This clone was counted between two and nine times. The V gene is TRBV25-1, the J gene TRBJ2-5; D gene unclear. The CDR3 has 14 residues. Germline V CDR1 and CDR2: MGHDK, SYGVNS. Trimming left V 2 bases short and J 3 bases short, with 10 bases between. CDR3 sequence (DNA): TGTGCCAGCAGTGAAGCCAACACGGAAGAGACCCAGTACTTC. Residues: CASSEANTEETQYF.

The chain uses TRBV27 and TRBJ2-3, with 8 bases identical to TRBD2. J was trimmed by 2 bases and V by 3 bases; bases with no gene match: 7. Germline lookup yields CDR1 MNHEY and CDR2 SMNVEV (reference sequence). CDR3 length: 16 amino acids. The CDR3 loop is CASSLFTSGHTDTQYF. The CDR3 DNA follows: TGTGCCAGCAGTTTGTTCACTAGCGGACACACAGATACGCAGTATTTT.

The chain uses TRBV6-1 and TRBJ2-4; 9 nucleotides align to TRBD2. V gave up 3 bases and J gave up 7 bases; unmatched junction bases: 4. The germline CDR1 and CDR2 sequences are MNHNS and SASEGT. The CDR3 covers 14 residues. The CDR3 reads CASSDAGGYNIQYF. The CDR3, as DNA: TGTGCCAGCAGTGATGCGGGAGGGTATAACATTCAGTACTTC.

The V gene is TRBV29-1, the J gene TRBJ1-2; possible D gene TRBD1, 5 bases. Germline CDR1 and CDR2: SQVTM and ANQGSEA. The CDR3 runs 13 residues. V was cut by 5 bases and J by 14 bases, with 24 bases left in between. In DNA form, the CDR3 reads TGCAGCGTTTCTCAAAGGGACGGCCAACTGGAGACCTTC. It yields the protein CSVSQRDGQLETF. The full variable domain, its missing parts supplied by reference TRBV29-1 and TRBJ1-2, is SAVISQKPSRDICQRGTSLTIQCQVDSQVTMMFWYRQQPGQSLTLIATANQGSEATYESGFVIDKFPISRPNLTFSTLTVSNMSPEDSSIYLCSVSQRDGQLETFGSGTRLTVV.